This entry lists 27 T cell receptor beta chains sequenced from one sample in a study of spatial heterogeneity in lung cancer. One entry per CDR3 protein, called by TCRdb with MiXCR from the 5' RACE reads. The data hold over 45,000 distinct CDR3 sequences, with 10% to 15% observed a single time. Regarding time point: blood at routine non-recurrence follow-up after resection. The sample here was PBMCs, taken at follow-up. These receptors all come from a male donor with early-stage non-small cell lung cancer.

This clonotype was detected many times. V usage is TRBV12-3 or TRBV12-4 and J usage is TRBJ1-2; 10 positions match TRBD1. The CDR3 runs 16 residues. V lost 5 bases to trimming and J lost 4 bases; unmatched junction nucleotides: 10. The CDR3 coding sequence is TGTGCCAGCAGTCGAAGACAGGGGGCGCTTGGCTATGGCTACACCTTC. It translates to CASSRRQGALGYGYTF.

A few counts support this clonotype. This rearrangement joins TRBV7-2 to TRBJ1-5; D gene ambiguous. CDR3 length: 15 amino acids. V gave up 0 bases and J gave up 7 bases, with 13 bases separating them. Germline V gene data show CDR1 as SGHTA and CDR2 as FQGNSA. CDR3 loop: CASSLAGGVQQPQHF. CDR3 bases: TGTGCCAGCAGCTTAGCGGGTGGGGTGCAACAGCCCCAGCATTTT.

Only a few counts were recorded for this clonotype. This rearrangement joins TRBV5-5 to TRBJ2-3; D possibly uses TRBD1 or TRBD2 (5 bases each). CDR1 is SGHKS and CDR2 is YYEKEE in the germline V gene (reference sequence). V lost 2 bases to trimming and J lost 0 bases, with 13 bases between them. The CDR3 spans 16 residues. The CDR3 is CASSLVGTASTDTQYF. Here the CDR3 DNA reads TGTGCCAGCAGCTTAGTAGGGACGGCGAGCACAGATACGCAGTATTTT.

In its sample, this clonotype was seen many times. The gene calls are TRBV4-2 and TRBJ2-1, with 9 bases matching TRBD2. The CDR3 has 16 amino acids. Germline lookup yields CDR1 LGHNA and CDR2 YNFKEQ. J gave up 6 bases and V 4 bases, and 10 bases lay outside the gene matches. The DNA of the CDR3 is TGTGCCAGCAGCCCGGGGCACAGCGGGGGGACCAATGAGCAGTTCTTC. Its translation: CASSPGHSGGTNEQFF.

This clonotype was seen many times. The chain links TRBV12-3 or TRBV12-4 to TRBJ2-6, with D uncertain. V dropped 6 bases and J dropped 0 bases, with 15 bases sitting between them. The CDR3 is made up of 17 amino acids. The CDR3 loop is CASSHRNLNSGANVLTF. The CDR3 DNA reads TGTGCCAGCAGCCACAGAAACCTAAACTCTGGGGCCAACGTCCTGACTTTC.

This clonotype was seen at least ten times. The J gene is TRBJ2-7, the V gene TRBV5-1; 8 nucleotides agree with TRBD1. Germline V gene sequence: CDR1 SGHRS, CDR2 YFSETQ. J lost 3 bases, V lost 0 bases, and 8 bases had no gene match. The CDR3 loop spans 16 amino acids. In DNA, the CDR3 is TGCGCCAGCAGCTTGGCCGACAGGGGCTATATCTACGAGCAGTACTTC. This encodes CASSLADRGYIYEQYF. Drawing the rest from reference TRBV5-1 and TRBJ2-7, the complete variable domain is KAGVTQTPRYLIKTRGQQVTLSCSPISGHRSVSWYQQTPGQGLQFLFEYFSETQRNKGNFPGRFSGRQFSNSRSEMNVSTLELGDSALYLCASSLADRGYIYEQYFGPGTRLTVT.

This chain links TRBV5-5 with TRBJ2-3, with D uncertain. CDR1 is SGHKS, CDR2 YYEKEE, per germline (reference sequence). The V end was cut by 0 bases, the J end by 2 bases, with 7 bases between. This CDR3 region has 14 residues. The CDR3 spells CASSLALATDTQYF. Here the CDR3 DNA reads TGTGCCAGCAGCTTGGCCCTGGCCACAGATACGCAGTATTTT.

This clonotype was seen ten or more times. The chain carries TRBV6-2 or TRBV6-3 and TRBJ1-2, with D uncertain. The CDR3 is 13 residues long. V was clipped by 0 bases and J by 4 bases, with 6 bases between them. Germline CDR1 and CDR2: MNHEY and SVGEGT. The CDR3 DNA sequence: TGTGCCAGCAGTTACTCTGGGATCTATGGCTACACCTTC. Its translation is CASSYSGIYGYTF.

In its sample, this clonotype was seen a few times. The V call is TRBV5-4, the J call TRBJ2-7; TRBD2 matches 8 bases. Germline CDR1 is SGHNT and CDR2 is YYREEE (reference sequence). This CDR3 comprises 14 residues. Trimming cost V 4 bases and J 0 bases; bases outside gene matches: 3. The CDR3 sequence: CASSATSDSYEQYF. CDR3 coding DNA: TGTGCCAGCAGCGCGACTAGCGACTCCTACGAGCAGTACTTC.

This clonotype was picked up a small number of times. The CDR3, as DNA: TGTGCCAGCAGCCCCTTTACGAGAGGGGGTAACTATGGCTACACCTTC. Translation gives CASSPFTRGGNYGYTF. This chain uses TRBV5-6 with TRBJ1-2, with D possibly TRBD1 on 6 matching bases. This CDR3 contains 16 residues. Germline V gives CDR1 SGHDT, CDR2 YYEEEE. V was clipped by 4 bases and J by 1 base, with 17 bases between them.

At least ten counts were recorded for this clonotype. V and J are TRBV9 and TRBJ1-1; 7 nucleotides agree with TRBD1. The CDR3 spans 18 residues. The germline CDR1 and CDR2 sequences are SGDLS and YYNGEE. The V and J ends lost 0 bases and 13 bases, in that order; junction bases with no gene match: 24. Written as DNA, the CDR3 is TGTGCCAGCAGCGTAGCGGATCCAGGGACAGCCATTACTTCGACTATTTTCTTT. Translating it yields CASSVADPGTAITSTIFF.

Ten or more counts support this clonotype. The V gene is TRBV28, the J gene TRBJ2-4; D unclear. The length of the CDR3 is 17 residues. V was cut by 6 bases and J by 0 bases, with 18 bases left in between. Germline V gene data show CDR1 as MDHEN and CDR2 as SYDVKM. The CDR3 reads CASSTPSEWLAKNIQYF. The DNA of the CDR3 is TGTGCCAGCAGCACCCCCTCGGAGTGGCTAGCCAAAAACATTCAGTACTTC.

On this clonotype itself: Relative to the germline gene, one junction end is altered; a read error may explain this. The rearrangement uses TRBV5-1 and TRBJ1-2; the D is unclear. The CDR3 contains 14 residues. From germline, CDR1 is SGHRS and CDR2 YFSETQ. CDR3 residues: CANSLFPADYGYTF. The CDR3 DNA reads as TGCGCCAACAGCTTGTTCCCGGCTGACTATGGCTACACCTTC.

As concerns this clonotype: At one end the junction does not follow the germline gene, possibly because of a read error. V gene TRBV20-1 combines with J gene TRBJ1-6, with D perhaps matching TRBD1 (5 bases). This CDR3 spans 14 amino acids. Germline CDR1 reads DFQATT; CDR2 reads SNEGSKA (reference sequence). The CDR3 DNA reads as TGCAGTGCTGCGTCGACAGCCATTAATTCACCCCTACACTTT. It translates to CSAASTAINSPLHF.

This clonotype was counted at least ten times. The gene calls are TRBV4-3 and TRBJ1-2; no definite D call. Trimming took 0 bases from V and 7 from J, leaving 12 bases between them. In germline, CDR1 is LGHNA, CDR2 YSLEER. The CDR3 contains 14 residues. CDR3 DNA: TGCGCCAGCAGCCAAGATCGATCAGGCACTGGCTACACCTTC. It specifies CASSQDRSGTGYTF.

This clonotype was seen a few times. V gene TRBV11-2 combines with J gene TRBJ2-3, with unresolved D. This CDR3 comprises 12 residues. From germline, CDR1 is SGHAT and CDR2 FQNNGV. With 1 base removed from V and 6 bases from J, the gap between germline ends came to 5 bases. The CDR3 loop reads CASSLVTDTQYF. The CDR3 nucleotides read TGTGCCAGCAGCTTAGTTACCGATACGCAGTATTTT.

This clonotype was counted between two and nine times. The rearrangement links TRBV5-8 to TRBJ2-5; a possible D gene is TRBD1 (6 bases). The CDR3 totals 15 residues. Deletions cut 0 bases from V and 5 bases from J, with 14 bases between. In germline, CDR1 is SGHTS, CDR2 YDEGEE. The CDR3 is CASSLGQATSETQYF. DNA of the CDR3: TGTGCCAGCAGCTTGGGACAGGCAACCTCGGAGACCCAGTACTTC.

This clonotype was counted a few times. V and J are TRBV5-4 and TRBJ2-1, with 12 positions matching TRBD2. Germline CDR1 reads SGHNT; CDR2 reads YYREEE (reference sequence). This CDR3 has 17 amino acids. The J segment lost 0 bases and the V segment lost 4 bases, leaving 5 bases of the junction unmatched. CDR3 loop: CASSPGTSGYSYNEQFF. In DNA form, the CDR3 reads TGTGCCAGCAGCCCCGGGACTAGCGGGTACTCCTACAATGAGCAGTTCTTC.

This clonotype has a count of ten or more. V gene TRBV9 combines with J gene TRBJ2-5, with D possibly TRBD1 on 6 matching bases. The CDR3 spans 16 residues. V lost 2 bases, J lost 5 bases, and 19 bases lay in between. Germline CDR1 reads SGDLS; CDR2 reads YYNGEE. This CDR3 is CASSVFGFSQGETQYF. The CDR3 coding sequence is TGTGCCAGCAGCGTGTTTGGCTTCTCTCAGGGGGAGACCCAGTACTTC.

This clonotype was observed at least ten times. CDR3 residues: CASSLSRPYNEQFF. The DNA for the CDR3 is TGTGCCAGCAGTTTATCGAGGCCCTACAATGAGCAGTTCTTC. The chain uses TRBV27 and TRBJ2-1; D ambiguous. V lost 0 bases, J lost 2 bases, and 5 bases lay in between. CDR3 length: 14 residues. CDR1 and CDR2 (germline): MNHEY, SMNVEV (reference sequence).

This clonotype was detected many times. This rearrangement joins TRBV5-1 to TRBJ2-1; no clear D gene. Trimming shortened V by 0 bases and J by 5 bases, and 6 bases separated the two germline ends. Germline V gene sequence: CDR1 SGHRS, CDR2 YFSETQ. The CDR3 totals 13 residues. The DNA of the CDR3 is TGCGCCAGCAGCTTGGGTACAGACAATGAGCAGTTCTTC. Translated, it gives CASSLGTDNEQFF.

This clonotype has ten or more counts. V usage is TRBV11-2 and J usage is TRBJ2-1; no definite D call. CDR1 is SGHAT and CDR2 is FQNNGV in the germline V gene. The CDR3 length is 14 residues. With 5 bases removed from V and 3 bases from J, the gap between germline ends came to 11 bases. In nucleotides, the CDR3 is TGTGCCAGCAGCACGGGCGGTAACTACAATGAGCAGTTCTTC. Translation gives CASSTGGNYNEQFF.

This clonotype turned up a few times. CDR3: CASSPRDRGNTEAFF. The CDR3 region has the DNA TGTGCCAGCAGCCCCCGGGACAGGGGGAACACTGAAGCTTTCTTT. The gene calls are TRBV3-1 and TRBJ1-1, with 10 bases matching TRBD1. This CDR3 is 15 amino acids long. The trim removed 4 bases at V and 1 base at J, leaving 3 bases unmatched. Germline lookup yields CDR1 LGHDT and CDR2 YNNKEL (reference sequence).

There are a few counts of this clonotype. The J gene is TRBJ1-2, the V gene TRBV7-6, with TRBD1 matching 9 bases. Germline CDR1 is SGHVS and CDR2 is FNYEAQ. The CDR3 loop spans 13 amino acids. V shed 3 bases and J 8 bases; nucleotides not matched to a gene: 4. The CDR3 nucleotides read TGTGCCAGCAGCTTCGACAGGGGGAACGGCTACACCTTC. Translating it yields CASSFDRGNGYTF.

This clonotype occurred many times. The chain recombines TRBV7-2 with TRBJ2-5; D might be TRBD1 (5 bases). The CDR3 is 14 amino acids. Germline V gene data show CDR1 as SGHTA and CDR2 as FQGNSA. Trimming removed 1 base from V and 4 bases from J, with 10 bases in between. The chain's CDR3 is CASSLEQVAETQYF. CDR3 nucleotide sequence: TGTGCCAGCAGCTTAGAACAGGTCGCAGAGACCCAGTACTTC.

This clonotype has ten or more counts. The V and J genes are TRBV19 and TRBJ1-4; D gene uncertain. Trimming removed 7 bases from V and 8 bases from J, with 17 bases in between. The CDR3 totals 14 residues. Germline V CDR1 and CDR2: LNHDA, SQIVND (reference sequence). The CDR3 DNA follows: TGTGCCAGTAAGCAATTACACCAGACCGAAAAACTGTTTTTT. It codes for CASKQLHQTEKLFF.

This clonotype was picked up a small number of times. The chain joins TRBV18 to TRBJ2-3; no clear D. With 2 bases removed from V and 1 base from J, the gap between germline ends came to 10 bases. CDR1 KGHSH and CDR2 LQKENI come from the germline V gene. The CDR3 contains 15 residues. The CDR3 is CASSPGLEGTDTQYF. The CDR3 nucleotides read TGTGCCAGCTCACCAGGGCTAGAGGGCACAGATACGCAGTATTTT.